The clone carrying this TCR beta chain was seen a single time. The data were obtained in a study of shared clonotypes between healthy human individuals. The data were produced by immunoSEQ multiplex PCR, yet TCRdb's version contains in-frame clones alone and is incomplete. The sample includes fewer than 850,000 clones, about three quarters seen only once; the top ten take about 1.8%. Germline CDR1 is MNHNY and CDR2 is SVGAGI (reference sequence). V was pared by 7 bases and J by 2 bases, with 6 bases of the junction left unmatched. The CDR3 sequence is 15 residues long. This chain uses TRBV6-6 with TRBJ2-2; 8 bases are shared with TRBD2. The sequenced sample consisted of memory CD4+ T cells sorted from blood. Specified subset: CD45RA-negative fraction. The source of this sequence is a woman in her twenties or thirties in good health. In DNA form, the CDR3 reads TGTGCCAGCACCAGACTAGCGAGTAACACCGGGGAGCTGTTTTTT. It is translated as CASTRLASNTGELFF.